These T cell receptor beta chains were read from a single sample in a study of blood T cell repertoires in COVID-19. Only in-frame clones appear in the TCRdb table, and some are missing; sequencing was by immunoSEQ multiplex PCR. The sample includes about 320,000 clones, 86% of them seen just once. Sequencing was done on a sample of PBMCs or T cells enriched from blood (not recorded which). The receptors here all came from a young woman who had recovered from COVID-19. Both conserved end residues are part of each CDR3. A D gene is named only where the DNA matches it firmly. Clone size is given for some rows only: seen once, a few or many times, or a class if the clone is expanded.

J: TRBJ1-1; size: -; V: TRBV19; D: -; CDR3: CASSIAMNTEAFF; DNA: TGTGCCAGTAGCATCGCGATGAACACTGAAGCTTTCTTT
J: TRBJ1-5; size: -; V: TRBV28; D: TRBD1; CDR3: CASSFKGRQGMMSNQPQHF; DNA: TGTGCCAGCAGTTTTAAAGGGAGACAGGGGATGATGAGCAATCAGCCCCAGCATTTT
J: TRBJ2-5; size: -; V: TRBV19; D: TRBD1; CDR3: CASSYTGTGEETQYF; DNA: TGTGCCAGTAGTTATACCGGGACAGGGGAAGAGACCCAGTACTTC
J: TRBJ2-2; size: -; V: TRBV3-1/TRBV3-2; D: TRBD2; CDR3: CASSQTSSNTGELFF; DNA: TGTGCCAGCAGCCAGACTAGCTCGAACACCGGGGAGCTGTTTTTT
J: TRBJ2-1; size: -; V: TRBV19; D: TRBD1; CDR3: CASSIDRGPYNEQFF; DNA: TGTGCCAGTAGTATCGACAGGGGCCCCTACAATGAGCAGTTCTTC
J: TRBJ2-1; size: -; V: TRBV9; D: -; CDR3: CASSGSTAGIRYNEQFF; DNA: TGTGCCAGCAGCGGTTCCACGGCAGGCATAAGATACAATGAGCAGTTCTTC
J: TRBJ2-7; size: -; V: TRBV2; D: -; CDR3: CASSEAWESEQYF; DNA: TGTGCCAGCAGTGAAGCTTGGGAGAGCGAGCAGTACTTC
J: TRBJ2-7; size: -; V: TRBV7-9; D: -; CDR3: CASSLPEGAYEQYF; DNA: TGTGCCAGCAGCTTACCTGAGGGGGCCTACGAGCAGTACTTC
J: TRBJ1-2; size: -; V: TRBV21-1; D: -; CDR3: CASSKVGLSNYGYTF; DNA: TGTGCCAGCAGCAAAGTGGGGCTCTCTAACTATGGCTACACCTTC
J: TRBJ2-2; size: few; V: TRBV7-2; D: TRBD2; CDR3: CASSVRGLAANTGELFF; DNA: TGTGCCAGCAGCGTCAGAGGGCTAGCGGCGAACACCGGGGAGCTGTTTTTT
J: TRBJ2-2; size: few; V: TRBV2; D: -; CDR3: CASSELRGPGELFF; DNA: TGTGCCAGCAGTGAGTTAAGGGGTCCGGGGGAGCTGTTTTTT
J: TRBJ2-7; size: -; V: TRBV11-2; D: -; CDR3: CASSLGVPDSKYF; DNA: TGTGCCAGCAGCTTAGGAGTGCCAGACTCCAAGTACTTC
J: TRBJ2-4; size: -; V: TRBV5-1; D: -; CDR3: CASSPGHSKNIQYF; DNA: TGCGCCAGCAGCCCGGGACACTCGAAAAACATTCAGTACTTC
J: TRBJ2-5; size: few; V: TRBV15; D: -; CDR3: CATSRDYYLGRETQYF; DNA: TGTGCCACCAGCAGAGATTATTACCTAGGGAGGGAGACCCAGTACTTC
J: TRBJ2-7; size: -; V: TRBV5-1; D: TRBD2; CDR3: CASSRVGAGAFHEQYF; DNA: TGCGCCAGCAGCCGCGTTGGAGCGGGAGCTTTCCACGAGCAGTACTTC
J: TRBJ2-2; size: -; V: TRBV6-5; D: -; CDR3: CASSLGQPNTGELFF; DNA: TGTGCCAGCAGCCTAGGACAGCCGAACACCGGGGAGCTGTTTTTT
J: TRBJ2-7; size: -; V: TRBV20-1; D: -; CDR3: CSARDYPEQYF; DNA: TGCAGTGCTAGAGATTATCCCGAGCAGTACTTC
J: TRBJ1-1; size: -; V: TRBV12-5; D: -; CDR3: CASGLVLGRHNTEAFF; DNA: TGTGCTAGTGGTTTGGTACTTGGAAGACATAACACTGAAGCTTTCTTT
J: TRBJ1-1; size: many; V: TRBV12-3/TRBV12-4; D: TRBD1; CDR3: CASSLTGRTEAFF; DNA: TGTGCCAGCAGTTTGACAGGGCGGACTGAAGCTTTCTTT
J: TRBJ1-4; size: few; V: TRBV6-5; D: -; CDR3: CASSYSGRFEKLFF; DNA: TGTGCCAGCAGTTACTCGGGGAGGTTTGAAAAACTGTTTTTT
J: TRBJ2-7; size: -; V: TRBV11-2; D: -; CDR3: CASSFSQGPAQNF; DNA: TGTGCCAGCAGCTTCTCGCAGGGGCCGGCACAAAACTTC
J: TRBJ1-3; size: -; V: TRBV28; D: -; CDR3: CASSLSGIRSGNTIYF; DNA: TGTGCCAGCAGTTTATCAGGGATCAGGTCTGGAAACACCATATATTTT
J: TRBJ1-1; size: few; V: TRBV11-2; D: TRBD1; CDR3: CASSFQVGGPAFF; DNA: TGTGCCAGCAGCTTTCAGGTAGGGGGCCCAGCTTTCTTT
J: TRBJ2-7; size: -; V: TRBV6-2/TRBV6-3; D: -; CDR3: CASSFLEGDQGYF; DNA: TGTGCCAGCAGTTTCCTCGAGGGGGATCAAGGGTACTTC
J: TRBJ1-5; size: few; V: TRBV18; D: TRBD1; CDR3: CASSPGQGNQPQHF; DNA: TGTGCCAGCTCACCGGGACAGGGCAATCAGCCCCAGCATTTT
J: TRBJ1-1; size: once; V: TRBV7-9; D: TRBD1; CDR3: CASSNPGGTEAFF; DNA: TGTGCCAGCAGCAACCCAGGGGGTACTGAAGCTTTCTTT
J: TRBJ1-1; size: -; V: TRBV7-3; D: -; CDR3: CASSLRDTSYTEAFF; DNA: TGTGCCAGCAGCTTACGGGACACGAGCTACACTGAAGCTTTCTTT
J: TRBJ1-1; size: -; V: TRBV4-2; D: TRBD1; CDR3: CASSQDVRTGGNTEAFF; DNA: TGTGCCAGCAGCCAAGATGTGAGGACAGGGGGAAACACTGAAGCTTTCTTT
J: TRBJ1-5; size: -; V: TRBV28; D: TRBD1; CDR3: CASSLGQGDQPQHF; DNA: TGTGCCAGCAGCCTTGGACAGGGGGATCAGCCCCAGCATTTT
J: TRBJ1-6; size: -; V: TRBV6-6; D: -; CDR3: CASSYSGVGGSPLHF; DNA: TGTGCCAGCAGTTACTCAGGAGTCGGGGGTTCACCCCTCCACTTT
J: TRBJ2-3; size: -; V: TRBV5-5; D: TRBD1; CDR3: CASSSGQGTDTQYF; DNA: TGTGCCAGCAGCTCGGGACAGGGCACAGATACGCAGTATTTT
J: TRBJ2-7; size: -; V: TRBV2; D: -; CDR3: CASAGTGLNEQYF; DNA: TGTGCCAGCGCGGGGACGGGGCTAAACGAGCAGTACTTC
J: TRBJ2-1; size: few; V: TRBV7-6; D: TRBD2; CDR3: CASSQPGTSGANEQFF; DNA: TGTGCCAGCAGCCAACCCGGGACTAGCGGGGCCAATGAGCAGTTCTTC
J: TRBJ1-3; size: -; V: TRBV30; D: -; CDR3: CAWTHTGSGNTIYF; DNA: TGTGCCTGGACGCACACAGGCTCTGGAAACACCATATATTTT
J: TRBJ1-2; size: -; V: TRBV19; D: TRBD1; CDR3: CASRTGGGYGYTF; DNA: TGTGCCTCCCGGACAGGGGGGGGCTATGGCTACACCTTC
J: TRBJ2-1; size: -; V: TRBV10-3; D: TRBD2; CDR3: CAISDSSGSSYNEQFF; DNA: TGTGCCATCAGTGATTCTAGCGGGAGCTCCTACAATGAGCAGTTCTTC
J: TRBJ1-1; size: -; V: TRBV9; D: -; CDR3: CASSVDVGAKGNTEAFF; DNA: TGTGCCAGCAGCGTAGATGTGGGGGCAAAAGGGAACACTGAAGCTTTCTTT
J: TRBJ2-1; size: once; V: TRBV5-8; D: -; CDR3: CASSSFLRYNEQFF; DNA: TGTGCCAGCAGCTCCTTTCTCAGGTACAATGAGCAGTTCTTC
J: TRBJ1-6; size: -; V: TRBV11-2; D: TRBD1; CDR3: CASSHRGDSPLHF; DNA: TGTGCCAGCAGTCACAGGGGTGATTCACCCCTCCACTTT